What follows are 6 T cell receptor beta chains derived from one specimen sequenced in a study of T cells in Graves' hyperthyroidism and ophthalmopathy. TCR beta CDR3 sequences were amplified from RNA transcripts. In the first-round RT-PCR of the TCR CDR3, the HTBI primer set was used. TCRdb processed the multiplex PCR reads anew with MiXCR; each CDR3 protein has one entry. The sample lists about 560,000 distinct CDR3 sequences; 15% to 20% were seen once. The sequencing input was blood. The receptors shown here come from a woman in her late teens or twenties with Graves' hyperthyroidism.

This clonotype has more than one count but fewer than ten. This rearrangement joins TRBV7-2 to TRBJ2-7; D is undetermined. Trimming cost V 5 bases and J 2 bases, with 10 bases left between them. Germline lookup yields CDR1 SGHTA and CDR2 FQGNSA. This CDR3 has 13 residues. The CDR3 here is CASSTLGAYEQYF. The CDR3 DNA follows: TGTGCCAGCAGCACCTTGGGTGCCTACGAGCAGTACTTC.

This clonotype was seen ten or more times. V usage is TRBV18 and J usage is TRBJ2-5; D gene ambiguous. Looked up from germline, CDR1 is KGHSH and CDR2 is LQKENI. Trimming shortened V by 0 bases and J by 2 bases, and 10 bases separated the two germline ends. This CDR3 has 15 amino acids. CDR3 loop: CASSPPGSHQETQYF. The CDR3 DNA reads as TGTGCCAGCTCACCACCCGGTAGTCATCAAGAGACCCAGTACTTC. The variable domain in full, with the rest retrieved from reference TRBV18 and TRBJ2-5, is NAGVMQNPRHLVRRRGQEARLRCSPMKGHSHVYWYRQLPEEGLKFMVYLQKENIIDESGMPKERFSAEFPKEGPSILRIQQVVRGDSAAYFCASSPPGSHQETQYFGPGTRLLVL.

The gene calls are TRBV9 and TRBJ2-1; D not resolved. The CDR3 sequence is 13 residues long. V was pared by 0 bases and J by 4 bases, with 5 bases between. Per the germline V gene, CDR1 is SGDLS and CDR2 is YYNGEE. The CDR3 DNA sequence: TGTGCCAGCAGCGTAGTAGGGTACAATGAGCAGTTCTTC. Translating it yields CASSVVGYNEQFF.

A remark on this clonotype: A read error may explain this, as a much larger clone is one base away. J is TRBJ2-1 and V is TRBV29-1; 11 bases line up with TRBD2. The germline gives CDR1 SQVTM, CDR2 ANQGSEA. CDR3 length: 14 residues. The CDR3 is CSAEEGLADYEQFF. The CDR3 DNA reads TGCAGCGCTGAAGAGGGACTAGCGGACTATGAGCAGTTCTTC.

This chain joins TRBV9 and TRBJ2-5; TRBD2 matches 7 bases. CDR1 SGDLS and CDR2 YYNGEE come from the germline V gene. V shed 0 bases and J 1 base; nucleotides not matched to a gene: 3. This CDR3 contains 15 residues. CDR3 sequence: CASSVGGRGQETQYF. CDR3 bases: TGTGCCAGCAGCGTAGGAGGGAGGGGCCAAGAGACCCAGTACTTC.

This clonotype was counted between two and nine times. The rearrangement links TRBV20-1 to TRBJ2-1, with D perhaps given as TRBD1 or TRBD2 (6 bases each). V lost 3 bases, J lost 5 bases, and 17 bases lay in between. The germline V gene has CDR1 DFQATT and CDR2 SNEGSKA (reference sequence). This CDR3 region has 15 residues. The CDR3 loop is CSASNRGHPNNEQFF. In DNA, the CDR3 is TGCAGTGCTAGTAACCGGGGGCACCCCAACAATGAGCAGTTCTTC.